Following are 14 T cell receptor beta chains from one sample sequenced in a study of beta chain features in type 1 diabetes. Investigators reverse transcribed all isolated RNA, so they sequenced expressed TCRB transcripts. Only in-frame clones appear in the TCRdb table, and some are missing; sequencing was by immunoSEQ multiplex PCR. Of some 400,000 clones detected, about 14% appear once; the ten largest clones hold 0.019%. Sequencing input: naive CD4+ T cells from blood. Receptor source: a woman under 30 in good health.

This clone was detected only a few times. J is TRBJ2-7 and V is TRBV10-3; no clear D gene. The V gene lost 10 bases and the J gene lost 6 bases, with 16 bases spanning the gap. Germline values: CDR1 ENHRY, CDR2 SYGVKD. The CDR3 is made up of 12 amino acids. The CDR3 DNA reads TGTGCCACCTCAATAGAGGTCGGCGAGCAGTACTTC. Its translation: CATSIEVGEQYF.

There are a few counts of this clone. The rearrangement uses TRBV5-4 and TRBJ2-1, with 13 bases matching TRBD2. The CDR3 consists of 15 residues. CDR1 and CDR2 from the germline V gene are SGHNT and YYREEE (reference sequence). The V segment lost 1 base and the J segment 7 bases; nucleotides outside the gene matches: 2. The CDR3 DNA reads as TGTGCCAGCAGCTTGCGACTAGCGGGAGGTAATGAGCAGTTCTTC. As protein: CASSLRLAGGNEQFF.

Written as DNA, the CDR3 is TGTGCCAGCAGTTTGGGGGGAATTAATGAAAAACTGTTTTTT. Encoded protein: CASSLGGINEKLFF. The V gene is TRBV28, the J gene TRBJ1-4, with D maybe TRBD1 (5 bases). Germline loops: CDR1 MDHEN, CDR2 SYDVKM. V dropped 3 bases and J dropped 4 bases, with 9 bases sitting between them. The CDR3 is made up of 14 amino acids.

J is TRBJ2-7 and V is TRBV6-5; no firm D call. Trimming took 2 bases from V and 2 from J, leaving 16 bases between them. Germline CDR1 and CDR2: MNHEY and SVGAGI. This CDR3 is 16 amino acids long. CDR3 in amino acids: CASSYGSGHLPYEQYF. The CDR3 nucleotides are TGTGCCAGCAGTTACGGCTCAGGCCACCTACCCTACGAGCAGTACTTC.

V and J are TRBV2 and TRBJ2-3; 8 nucleotides line up with TRBD1. CDR1 and CDR2 from the germline V gene are SNHLY and FYNNEI. V lost 4 bases and J lost 1; bases outside the gene matches: 1. This CDR3 spans 14 amino acids. The CDR3 DNA reads as TGTGCCAGCAGTGCGGACAGGGGCACAGATACGCAGTATTTT. It encodes CASSADRGTDTQYF.

The CDR3 coding sequence is TGTGCCAGCAGCCTTCGGACAGGTAGCCCCAACTATGGCTACACCTTC. This gives the protein CASSLRTGSPNYGYTF. This chain connects TRBV5-4 to TRBJ1-2; 7 nucleotides agree with TRBD1. The CDR3 runs to 16 residues. Trimming took 4 bases from V and 2 from J; bases not matched to a gene: 11. Germline CDR1 reads SGHNT; CDR2 reads YYREEE (reference sequence).

The CDR3 sequence is CAWARIYGYTF. CDR3 DNA: TGTGCCTGGGCTAGAATATATGGCTACACCTTC. This chain joins TRBV30 and TRBJ1-2; D gene unclear. Trimming stripped 5 bases from V and 5 bases from J, with 9 bases between. Germline V lookup: CDR1 GTSNPN, CDR2 SVGIG (reference sequence). The CDR3 length is 11 residues.

The CDR3 reads CASSLGANYGYTF. CDR3 DNA: TGTGCCAGCAGCTTAGGGGCGAATTATGGCTACACCTTC. The chain joins TRBV7-8 to TRBJ1-2; D ambiguous. The CDR3 is made up of 13 amino acids. V lost 1 base to trimming and J lost 5 bases, with 8 bases between them. Germline CDR1 SGHVS, CDR2 FQNEAQ.

This clone was counted only a few times. V is TRBV29-1 and J is TRBJ1-5; 7 bases fit TRBD1. The CDR3 length is 13 residues. Unmatched junction bases numbered 7, after V lost 6 bases and J lost 5 bases. CDR1 and CDR2 (germline): SQVTM, ANQGSEA. DNA of the CDR3: TGCAGCGTGCGACAGGGTGCGGATCAGCCCCAGCATTTT. This translates into CSVRQGADQPQHF.

The V and J genes are TRBV6-6 and TRBJ2-3; weak D call: TRBD1 (5 bases). V was shortened by 2 bases and J by 1 base, with 10 bases between the two germline ends. Germline V lookup: CDR1 MNHNY, CDR2 SVGAGI (reference sequence). This CDR3 spans 15 amino acids. CDR3 protein: CASSYGRVGTDTQYF. The DNA of the CDR3 is TGTGCCAGCAGTTACGGCAGGGTAGGCACAGATACGCAGTATTTT.

A few counts support this clone. This chain uses TRBV7-2 with TRBJ1-4; no clear D gene. Germline V gene data show CDR1 as SGHTA and CDR2 as FQGNSA. The CDR3 sequence is 15 residues long. V was pared by 1 base and J by 8 bases, with 14 bases between. The DNA of the CDR3 is TGTGCCAGCAGCTTAGGACTGGGAGGGTCGGAAAAACTGTTTTTT. Protein sequence: CASSLGLGGSEKLFF.

A few counts support this clone. The chain employs TRBV5-4 and TRBJ2-1; D might be TRBD2 (5 bases). This CDR3 has 15 amino acids. V gave up 4 bases and J gave up 7 bases, with 18 bases separating them. Germline CDR1 reads SGHNT; CDR2 reads YYREEE (reference sequence). CDR3 amino acids: CASSLSGIKRNEQFF. CDR3 nucleotides: TGTGCCAGCAGCCTTTCCGGGATCAAGCGGAATGAGCAGTTCTTC.

The chain couples TRBV10-3 to TRBJ2-3; D not certain. V was trimmed by 6 bases and J by 6 bases, leaving 10 bases between them. From germline, CDR1 is ENHRY and CDR2 SYGVKD. The CDR3 loop spans 12 amino acids. CDR3 sequence: CAISRESDTQYF. DNA of the CDR3: TGTGCCATCAGCCGTGAGTCTGATACGCAGTATTTT.

The rearrangement joins TRBV28 to TRBJ1-2; TRBD1 matches 8 bases. The junction had 5 bases not matched to a gene; V was cut back by 7 bases and J by 4 bases. Germline CDR1 is MDHEN and CDR2 is SYDVKM. This CDR3 comprises 13 residues. The chain's CDR3 is CASTSGTGYGYTF. The CDR3 region has the DNA TGTGCCAGCACATCCGGGACAGGCTATGGCTACACCTTC.